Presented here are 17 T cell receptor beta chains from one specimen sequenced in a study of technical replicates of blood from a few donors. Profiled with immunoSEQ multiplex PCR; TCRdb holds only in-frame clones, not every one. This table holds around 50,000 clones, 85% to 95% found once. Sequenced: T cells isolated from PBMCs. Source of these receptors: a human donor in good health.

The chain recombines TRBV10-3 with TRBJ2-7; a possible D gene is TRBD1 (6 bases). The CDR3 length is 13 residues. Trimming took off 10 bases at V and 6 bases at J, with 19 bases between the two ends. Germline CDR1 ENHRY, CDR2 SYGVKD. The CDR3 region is CATRTDPRGEQYF. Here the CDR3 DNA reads TGTGCCACTCGGACAGATCCTCGGGGCGAGCAGTACTTC.

CDR3 residues: CASRPGTGENIQYF. In DNA form, the CDR3 reads TGTGCCAGCAGACCCGGGACAGGAGAAAACATTCAGTACTTC. V and J are TRBV9 and TRBJ2-4; TRBD1 matches 8 bases. The germline gives CDR1 SGDLS, CDR2 YYNGEE. This CDR3 is 14 amino acids long. The V segment lost 5 bases and the J segment 5 bases; nucleotides outside the gene matches: 6.

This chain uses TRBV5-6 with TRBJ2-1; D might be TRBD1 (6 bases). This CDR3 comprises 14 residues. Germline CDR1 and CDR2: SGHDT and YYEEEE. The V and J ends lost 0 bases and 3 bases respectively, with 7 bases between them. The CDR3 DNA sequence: TGTGCCAGCAGCTTGGGAGGGGGCTACAATGAGCAGTTCTTC. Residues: CASSLGGGYNEQFF.

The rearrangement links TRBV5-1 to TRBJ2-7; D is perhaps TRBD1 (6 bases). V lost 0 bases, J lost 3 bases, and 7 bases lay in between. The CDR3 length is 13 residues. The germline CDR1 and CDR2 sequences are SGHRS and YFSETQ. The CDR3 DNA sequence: TGCGCCAGCAGCTTGGGACAGGACTACGAGCAGTACTTC. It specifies CASSLGQDYEQYF.

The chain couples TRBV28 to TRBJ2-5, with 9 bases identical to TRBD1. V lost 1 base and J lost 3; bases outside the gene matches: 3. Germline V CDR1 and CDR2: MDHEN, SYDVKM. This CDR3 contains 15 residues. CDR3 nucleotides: TGTGCCAGCAGTTTATCGGGACAGGGCGAAGAGACCCAGTACTTC. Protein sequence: CASSLSGQGEETQYF.

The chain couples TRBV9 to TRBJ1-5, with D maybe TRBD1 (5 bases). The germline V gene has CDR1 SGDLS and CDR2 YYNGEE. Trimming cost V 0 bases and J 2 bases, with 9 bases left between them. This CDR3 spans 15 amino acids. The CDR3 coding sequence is TGTGCCAGCAGCGTAGAGGGGCTGGGCAATCAGCCCCAGCATTTT. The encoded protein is CASSVEGLGNQPQHF.

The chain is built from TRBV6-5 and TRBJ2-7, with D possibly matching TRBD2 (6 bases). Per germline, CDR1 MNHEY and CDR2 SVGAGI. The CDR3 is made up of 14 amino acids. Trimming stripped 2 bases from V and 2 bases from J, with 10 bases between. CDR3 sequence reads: CASSYMAGTYEQYF. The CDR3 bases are TGTGCCAGCAGTTACATGGCGGGGACCTACGAGCAGTACTTC.

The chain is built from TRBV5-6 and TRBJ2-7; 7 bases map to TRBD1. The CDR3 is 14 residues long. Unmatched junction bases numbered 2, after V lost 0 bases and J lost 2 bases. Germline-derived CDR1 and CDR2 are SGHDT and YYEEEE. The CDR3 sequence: CASSLGQGAYEQYF. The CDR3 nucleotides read TGTGCCAGCAGCTTGGGGCAGGGGGCCTACGAGCAGTACTTC.

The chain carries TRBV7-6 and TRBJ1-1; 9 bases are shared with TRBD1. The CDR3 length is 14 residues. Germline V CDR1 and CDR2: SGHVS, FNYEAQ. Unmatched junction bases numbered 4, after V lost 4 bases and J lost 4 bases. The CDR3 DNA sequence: TGTGCCAGCAGCTCAGACAGGGGGGCCACTGAAGCTTTCTTT. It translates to CASSSDRGATEAFF. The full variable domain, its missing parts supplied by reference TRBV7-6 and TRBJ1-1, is GAGVSQSPRYKVTKRGQDVALRCDPISGHVSLYWYRQALGQGPEFLTYFNYEAQQDKSGLPNDRFSAERPEGSISTLTIQRTEQRDSAMYRCASSSDRGATEAFFGQGTRLTVV.

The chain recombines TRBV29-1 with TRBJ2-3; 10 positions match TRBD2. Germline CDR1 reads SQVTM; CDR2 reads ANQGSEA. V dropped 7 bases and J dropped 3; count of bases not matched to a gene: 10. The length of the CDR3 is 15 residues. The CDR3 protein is CSADGPGLATDTQYF. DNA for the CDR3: TGCAGCGCGGACGGACCGGGACTAGCGACAGATACGCAGTATTTT.

The chain's CDR3 is CATSRKTGTITGNTIYF. CDR3 nucleotide sequence: TGTGCCACCAGCAGAAAGACAGGGACGATTACTGGAAACACCATATATTTT. The J gene is TRBJ1-3, the V gene TRBV15, with 7 bases identical to TRBD1. Germline lookup yields CDR1 LNHNV and CDR2 YYDKDF (reference sequence). The CDR3 contains 17 residues. J lost 2 bases, V lost 2 bases, and 9 bases had no gene match.

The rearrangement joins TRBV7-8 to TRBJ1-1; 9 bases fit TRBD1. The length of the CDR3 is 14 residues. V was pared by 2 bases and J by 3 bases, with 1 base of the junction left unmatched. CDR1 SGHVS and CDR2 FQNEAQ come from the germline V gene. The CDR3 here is CASSLRQGDTEAFF. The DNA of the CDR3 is TGTGCCAGCAGCTTACGACAGGGGGACACTGAAGCTTTCTTT.

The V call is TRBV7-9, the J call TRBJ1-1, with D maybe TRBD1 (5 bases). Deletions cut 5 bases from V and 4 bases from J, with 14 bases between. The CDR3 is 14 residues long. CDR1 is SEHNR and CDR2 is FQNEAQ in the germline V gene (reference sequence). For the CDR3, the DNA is TGTGCCAGCAGCACGGGCCTCGGGGGCACTGAAGCTTTCTTT. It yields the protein CASSTGLGGTEAFF.

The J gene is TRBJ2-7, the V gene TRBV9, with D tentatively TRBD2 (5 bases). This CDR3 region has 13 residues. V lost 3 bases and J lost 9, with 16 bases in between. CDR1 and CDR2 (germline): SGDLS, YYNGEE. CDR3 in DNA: TGTGCCAGCAGCGCTCCCCGGGGTTACCCGCAGTACTTC. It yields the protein CASSAPRGYPQYF.

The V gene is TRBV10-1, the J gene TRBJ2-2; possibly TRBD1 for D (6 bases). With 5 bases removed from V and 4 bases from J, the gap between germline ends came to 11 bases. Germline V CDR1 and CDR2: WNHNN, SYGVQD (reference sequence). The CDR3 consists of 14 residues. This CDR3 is CASSSMDSTGELFF. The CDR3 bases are TGCGCCAGCAGTTCGATGGACAGCACCGGGGAGCTGTTTTTT.

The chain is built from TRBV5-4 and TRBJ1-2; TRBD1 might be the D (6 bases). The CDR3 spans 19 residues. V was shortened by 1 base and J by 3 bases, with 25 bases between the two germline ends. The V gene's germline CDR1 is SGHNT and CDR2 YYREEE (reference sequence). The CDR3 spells CASSLFGLLPGAGYYGYTF. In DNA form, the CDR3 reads TGTGCCAGCAGCTTGTTTGGGCTGCTCCCAGGGGCAGGCTACTATGGCTACACCTTC.

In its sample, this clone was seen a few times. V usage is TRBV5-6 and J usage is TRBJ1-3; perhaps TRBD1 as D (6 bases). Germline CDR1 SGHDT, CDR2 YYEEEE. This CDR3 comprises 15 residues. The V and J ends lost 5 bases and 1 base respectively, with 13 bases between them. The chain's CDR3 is CASSFQGSSGNTIYF. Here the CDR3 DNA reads TGTGCCAGCAGTTTTCAGGGGTCTTCTGGAAACACCATATATTTT.